The 21 T cell receptor beta chains below all came from one sample that was sequenced in a study of CD8 T cells in Susac syndrome. An amount of RNA that ranged from roughly 0.5 to 1 ug was reverse transcribed with random hexamers. MiXCR, run by TCRdb on the immunoSEQ multiplex PCR reads, gives a single entry per CDR3 protein. The sample consists of 70,000 to 95,000 distinct CDR3 sequences, approximately 95% of them appearing once. The sample comprised CD8+ T cells from PBMCs. The receptors shown here come from a human donor with Susac syndrome.

The rearrangement uses TRBV15 and TRBJ2-3; D ambiguous. The CDR3 consists of 13 residues. The V gene's germline CDR1 is LNHNV and CDR2 YYDKDF (reference sequence). Deletions cut 0 bases from V and 6 bases from J, with 7 bases between. CDR3 sequence (DNA): TGTGCCACCAGCAGAGAGCGCCGGGATACGCAGTATTTT. Its translation: CATSRERRDTQYF.

The chain employs TRBV3-1 and TRBJ2-1; D not resolved. The germline V gene has CDR1 LGHDT and CDR2 YNNKEL (reference sequence). The V end was cut by 4 bases, the J end by 3 bases, with 16 bases between. The CDR3 is 16 residues long. CDR3 in DNA: TGTGCCAGCAGCCTTGATACCGGTGCGGTCTACAATGAGCAGTTCTTC. Amino acids: CASSLDTGAVYNEQFF.

V is TRBV6-2 or TRBV6-3 and J is TRBJ2-1; 8 nucleotides agree with TRBD2. Germline lookup yields CDR1 MNHEY and CDR2 SVGEGT. Unmatched junction bases numbered 5, after V lost 8 bases and J lost 5 bases. The CDR3 runs 13 residues. The CDR3 sequence is CASGAGVHNEQFF. The CDR3, as DNA: TGTGCCAGCGGAGCGGGAGTACACAATGAGCAGTTCTTC.

The rearrangement joins TRBV28 to TRBJ2-7, with 7 positions matching TRBD1. Germline V gives CDR1 MDHEN, CDR2 SYDVKM. The CDR3 runs 13 residues. J was trimmed by 4 bases and V by 6 bases; bases with no gene match: 6. The CDR3 region is CASRPTGPYEQYF. The CDR3 DNA reads TGTGCCAGCAGACCGACAGGGCCGTACGAGCAGTACTTC.

This chain uses TRBV20-1 with TRBJ2-2; D tentatively reads TRBD1 or TRBD2 (5 bases each). Trimming cost V 5 bases and J 6 bases, with 16 bases left between them. This CDR3 comprises 14 residues. Germline V gene lookup returns CDR1 DFQATT and CDR2 SNEGSKA (reference sequence). CDR3 bases: TGCAGTGCTGTGAATGCGAGGGGACCCGGGGAGCTGTTTTTT. Its translation is CSAVNARGPGELFF.

This sequence joins TRBV7-2 and TRBJ2-7; 7 bases match TRBD1. The V gene end was trimmed by 8 bases and the J gene end by 5 bases; junction bases not matched to a gene: 6. The CDR3 consists of 12 residues. Germline values: CDR1 SGHTA, CDR2 FQGNSA. The CDR3: CASRDSFNEQYF. CDR3 DNA: TGTGCCAGCCGGGACAGTTTTAACGAGCAGTACTTC. The whole variable domain, filled in from reference TRBV7-2 and TRBJ2-7, reads GAGVSQSPSNKVTEKGKDVELRCDPISGHTALYWYRQSLGQGLEFLIYFQGNSAPDKSGLPSDRFSAERTGGSVSTLTIQRTQQEDSAVYLCASRDSFNEQYFGPGTRLTVT.

The chain employs TRBV10-3 and TRBJ2-3; 14 positions agree with TRBD2. V lost 2 bases, J lost 6 bases, and 4 bases stayed unmatched. CDR3 length equals 16 residues. CDR1 and CDR2 from the germline V gene are ENHRY and SYGVKD. CDR3 DNA sequence: TGTGCCATCAGTGAGCCCGGGACTAGCGGGGGTGATACGCAGTATTTT. Amino acids: CAISEPGTSGGDTQYF.

This rearrangement joins TRBV28 to TRBJ2-7; D ambiguous. CDR3 length: 11 amino acids. Germline V CDR1 and CDR2: MDHEN, SYDVKM. Trimming left V 6 bases short and J 3 bases short, with 6 bases between. The CDR3 loop reads CASSWNYEQYF. In nucleotides, the CDR3 is TGTGCCAGCAGCTGGAACTACGAGCAGTACTTC.

The chain is built from TRBV7-2 and TRBJ2-5; 9 bases agree with TRBD2. CDR3 size: 17 residues. J lost 1 base, V lost 1 base, and 7 bases had no gene match. Germline assignment: CDR1 SGHTA and CDR2 FQGNSA. CDR3 in amino acids: CASSLVFSGSLQETQYF. In DNA form, the CDR3 reads TGTGCCAGCAGCTTAGTTTTTAGCGGGAGTCTCCAAGAGACCCAGTACTTC.

The chain links TRBV9 to TRBJ1-3; D ambiguous. In germline, CDR1 is SGDLS, CDR2 YYNGEE. This CDR3 spans 15 amino acids. V was cut by 0 bases and J by 0 bases, with 7 bases left in between. The chain's CDR3 is CASSVDLTSGNTIYF. The CDR3 DNA reads as TGTGCCAGCAGCGTAGATTTAACCTCTGGAAACACCATATATTTT.

The chain is built from TRBV15 and TRBJ2-1; 9 nucleotides match TRBD1. Trimming cost V 2 bases and J 4 bases; bases outside gene matches: 9. Germline V gene sequence: CDR1 LNHNV, CDR2 YYDKDF (reference sequence). This CDR3 region has 17 residues. CDR3 nucleotide sequence: TGTGCCACCAGCAGACCTTCTACAGGGGGCTTGTACAATGAGCAGTTCTTC. Translation gives CATSRPSTGGLYNEQFF.

The gene calls are TRBV24-1 and TRBJ2-1; 8 positions match TRBD1. This CDR3 has 14 residues. Germline trimming cut 4 bases from V and 4 bases from J; bases unmatched to any gene: 2. The V gene's germline CDR1 is KGHDR and CDR2 SFDVKD. CDR3 loop: CATSEGTGYNEQFF. The CDR3 bases are TGTGCCACCAGTGAGGGGACAGGTTACAATGAGCAGTTCTTC.

V is TRBV12-3 or TRBV12-4 and J is TRBJ2-7, with TRBD1 matching over 8 bases. V shed 8 bases, J shed 4 bases, and the junction held 13 bases outside the gene matches. CDR3 length equals 15 residues. CDR3: CASLIFGQGRYEQYF. CDR3 nucleotide sequence: TGTGCCAGCCTCATATTCGGACAGGGACGGTACGAGCAGTACTTC.

The chain combines TRBV9 with TRBJ2-3; maybe TRBD2 (6 bases). The CDR3 loop spans 12 amino acids. Trimming left V 3 bases short and J 10 bases short, with 12 bases between. CDR1 and CDR2 from the germline V gene are SGDLS and YYNGEE. The CDR3: CASSAGGKAQYF. The CDR3 coding sequence is TGTGCCAGCAGCGCGGGCGGGAAGGCGCAGTATTTT.

V gene TRBV5-4 combines with J gene TRBJ2-1; D is uncertain. This CDR3 spans 15 amino acids. V lost 1 base to trimming and J lost 1 base, with 9 bases between them. Germline-derived CDR1 and CDR2 are SGHNT and YYREEE (reference sequence). CDR3: CASSLQSGSYNEQFF. CDR3 bases: TGTGCCAGCAGCTTGCAGTCCGGTTCCTACAATGAGCAGTTCTTC.

The rearrangement links TRBV5-1 to TRBJ2-7, with TRBD2 matching over 12 bases. Per the germline V gene, CDR1 is SGHRS and CDR2 is YFSETQ. The V gene end was trimmed by 0 bases and the J gene end by 0 bases; junction bases not matched to a gene: 7. This CDR3 has 18 amino acids. CDR3 DNA: TGCGCCAGCAGCTTGGAAACCGGACTAGCGGGAATCTCCTACGAGCAGTACTTC. It yields the protein CASSLETGLAGISYEQYF.

The chain is built from TRBV4-1 and TRBJ2-2; D is ambiguous. Trimming took off 2 bases at V and 0 bases at J, with 7 bases between the two ends. The CDR3 is made up of 15 amino acids. Germline CDR1 MGHRA, CDR2 YSYEKL. CDR3 nucleotides: TGCGCCAGCAGCCAAAGAGGACCGAACACCGGGGAGCTGTTTTTT. It translates to CASSQRGPNTGELFF.

A remark on this clonotype: Mismatch with germline at one junction end may stem from a read error. As DNA, the CDR3 is TGTGCCAGCAGTTCGGGAGAGACCCAGTACTTC. The encoded protein is CASSSGETQYF. The genes are TRBV5-1 and TRBJ2-5; the D is unclear. Germline assignment: CDR1 SGHRS and CDR2 YFSETQ. This CDR3 region has 11 residues.

The V call is TRBV25-1, the J call TRBJ2-7, with D possibly TRBD1 on 6 matching bases. V shed 5 bases and J shed 0 bases, with 8 bases lying between them. The germline V gene has CDR1 MGHDK and CDR2 SYGVNS. This CDR3 region has 13 residues. CDR3 nucleotides: TGTGCCAGCAGTTGGGACAACTCCTACGAGCAGTACTTC. Translation: CASSWDNSYEQYF.

This rearrangement joins TRBV20-1 to TRBJ2-7; D is undetermined. Deletions cut 3 bases from V and 6 bases from J, with 12 bases between. The germline V gene encodes CDR1 DFQATT and CDR2 SNEGSKA (reference sequence). The CDR3 covers 12 residues. CDR3 sequence reads: CSARVGTGEQYF. Written as DNA, the CDR3 is TGCAGTGCTAGGGTCGGAACCGGCGAGCAGTACTTC.

The J gene is TRBJ1-5, the V gene TRBV30; the D is unclear. Trimming pared 0 bases from V and 7 bases from J, leaving 13 bases between. The germline CDR1 and CDR2 sequences are GTSNPN and SVGIG (reference sequence). This CDR3 spans 14 amino acids. CDR3 DNA sequence: TGTGCCTGGAGTGTTGGAGGGCTTGGGCAGCCCCAGCATTTT. It encodes CAWSVGGLGQPQHF.